This TCR beta chain stems from a study of T cell changes during pregnancy in multiple sclerosis. The protocol was immunoSEQ multiplex PCR, while the TCRdb copy is restricted to in-frame clones and leaves out a portion. The sample lists tens of thousands of clones; over 85% were seen once. The CDR3 is 15 amino acids. Unmatched junction bases numbered 6, after V lost 5 bases and J lost 6 bases. Germline CDR1 and CDR2: SEHNR and FQNEAQ (reference sequence). This clonotype originated in a female donor with multiple sclerosis, enrolled in a pregnancy study. This material consisted of CD8+ T cells from peripheral blood mononuclear cells, taken before pregnancy. V and J are TRBV7-9 and TRBJ2-1; 11 positions match TRBD1. CDR3 loop: CASSQDRGRPNEQFF. For the CDR3, the DNA is TGTGCCAGCAGCCAGGACAGGGGGCGCCCCAATGAGCAGTTCTTC.